This TCR beta chain was sequenced during a study of blood T cell repertoires in COVID-19. In the study overall: Sources were T cells, B-cell-depleted T cells, or PBMCs; the material itself was cDNA or gDNA.

The CDR3 covers 16 residues. Germline-derived CDR1 and CDR2 are LGHNT and FRNRAP. The germline V and J ends were trimmed by 0 bases and 3 bases, with 14 bases remaining between them. Symptom resolution, clearance, or two negative PCRs marked the recovered donors of Cohort 3. Method: immunoSEQ multiplex PCR; TCRdb's copy keeps in-frame clones and lacks some. This sample has more than 150,000 clones, with roughly 87% found just once. The chain combines TRBV12-5 with TRBJ1-1; possibly TRBD1 for D (6 bases). Input material: PBMCs or T cells enriched from blood (not recorded which). This TCR came from a woman aged 25 to 39 who had recovered from COVID-19. This CDR3 reads CASGLVRDRQDTEAFF. Here the CDR3 DNA reads TGTGCTAGTGGTTTGGTACGAGACAGGCAGGACACTGAAGCTTTCTTT.